These 32 T cell receptor beta chains came from one sample sequenced in a study of regulatory T cells in long-lasting Graves disease. The time point denotes: newly diagnosed GD, antithyroid drugs for less than 3 months. RNA from PBMCs was the source of the TCR library. CDR3 regions were amplified by Arm-PCR using iRepertoire HTBI primers to build TCR beta libraries. TCRdb reanalysed the multiplex PCR reads using MiXCR and keeps one entry per CDR3 protein. The data contain about 500,000 distinct CDR3 sequences, 16% of them singletons. These same records also appear under a second study, on T cells in Graves' hyperthyroidism and ophthalmopathy.

Sequenced material: peripheral blood mononuclear cells (PBMCs), taken at new diagnosis, from a patient treated with antithyroid drugs. The receptors here all came from a middle-aged man with Graves disease.

In this sample, this clonotype turned up many times. The CDR3 DNA sequence: TGTGCCACCAGCACAAGAGGGACTAGCACAGATACGCAGTATTTT. This encodes CATSTRGTSTDTQYF. The genes are TRBV15 and TRBJ2-3, with TRBD2 as a possible D gene (6 bases). The CDR3 spans 15 residues. Trimming shortened V by 4 bases and J by 0 bases, and 11 bases separated the two germline ends. From germline, CDR1 is LNHNV and CDR2 YYDKDF (reference sequence).

As concerns this clonotype: A much larger clone is a single base away; this may be a read error. This sequence joins TRBV28 and TRBJ2-7; D unresolved. The CDR3 sequence is 14 residues long. The germline CDR1 and CDR2 sequences are MDHEN and SYDVKM. With 2 bases removed from V and 6 bases from J, the gap between germline ends came to 14 bases. The CDR3 spells CASSLPTYGCEQYF. The DNA of the CDR3 is TGTGCCAGCAGTTTACCCACATACGGTTGCGAGCAGTACTTC.

The chain couples TRBV2 to TRBJ2-5; 9 nucleotides agree with TRBD2. CDR3 length: 16 amino acids. Germline lookup yields CDR1 SNHLY and CDR2 FYNNEI. V lost 2 bases to trimming and J lost 2 bases; unmatched junction nucleotides: 6. The CDR3 DNA sequence: TGTGCCAGCAGTGAAAGGCCTAGCGGGGTACAAGAGACCCAGTACTTC. Its protein is CASSERPSGVQETQYF.

At least ten counts were recorded for this clonotype. The V gene is TRBV27, the J gene TRBJ2-1; TRBD2 is a possible D gene (6 bases). Germline V gene lookup returns CDR1 MNHEY and CDR2 SMNVEV (reference sequence). V shed 3 bases and J shed 3 bases, with 12 bases lying between them. The CDR3 is 15 amino acids. CDR3 in amino acids: CASSFRDSLYNEQFF. CDR3 bases: TGTGCCAGCAGTTTTCGGGACTCTCTCTACAATGAGCAGTTCTTC.

In its sample, this clonotype was seen many times. V and J are TRBV27 and TRBJ2-6, with unresolved D. Germline V gene sequence: CDR1 MNHEY, CDR2 SMNVEV (reference sequence). Trimming shortened V by 3 bases and J by 5 bases, and 5 bases separated the two germline ends. The CDR3 covers 13 residues. CDR3 DNA: TGTGCCAGCAGTTTCATTAGGGCCAACGTCCTGACTTTC. Encoded protein: CASSFIRANVLTF.

Ten or more counts support this clonotype. The rearrangement links TRBV18 to TRBJ2-1; D unresolved. V gave up 6 bases and J gave up 6 bases, with 15 bases separating them. The CDR3 is 14 amino acids. CDR1 and CDR2 from the germline V gene are KGHSH and LQKENI. This CDR3 reads CASSPWQTSNEQFF. Written as DNA, the CDR3 is TGTGCCAGCTCCCCGTGGCAGACGAGCAATGAGCAGTTCTTC.

This clonotype was counted many times. V and J are TRBV5-1 and TRBJ2-7; 14 bases agree with TRBD2. Germline lookup yields CDR1 SGHRS and CDR2 YFSETQ. This CDR3 region has 16 residues. Trimming cost V 4 bases and J 3 bases; bases outside gene matches: 6. Here the CDR3 DNA reads TGCGCCAGCAGCACAGGGACTAGCGGGAGACGCTACGAGCAGTACTTC. Protein product: CASSTGTSGRRYEQYF.

This clonotype was recorded a few times. The chain employs TRBV9 and TRBJ2-3; 10 nucleotides agree with TRBD2. V lost 0 bases, J lost 7 bases, and 8 bases stayed unmatched. Germline V CDR1 and CDR2: SGDLS, YYNGEE. This CDR3 has 16 residues. CDR3 sequence reads: CASSVGASGGPYTQYF. The CDR3 DNA reads TGTGCCAGCAGCGTAGGGGCTAGCGGGGGCCCTTATACGCAGTATTTT.

This clonotype was detected ten times or more. The chain has TRBV11-1 and TRBJ2-7; TRBD1 or TRBD2 may be the D gene (5 bases each). In germline, CDR1 is SGHAT, CDR2 FQDESV (reference sequence). The CDR3 is 16 amino acids. Deletions cut 1 base from V and 5 bases from J, with 18 bases between. CDR3 region: CASSLGDGSRRDEQYF. CDR3 bases: TGTGCCAGCAGCTTAGGGGACGGCTCTCGGCGGGACGAGCAGTACTTC.

V usage is TRBV29-1 and J usage is TRBJ2-1, with 10 bases lining up with TRBD2. Germline trimming cut 3 bases from V and 5 bases from J; bases unmatched to any gene: 7. This CDR3 is built from 15 residues. Germline assignment: CDR1 SQVTM and CDR2 ANQGSEA. CDR3 in amino acids: CSVEGSGRGDNEQFF. The CDR3 DNA reads TGCAGCGTTGAGGGGAGCGGGAGGGGGGACAATGAGCAGTTCTTC.

This clonotype has ten or more counts. This chain joins TRBV28 and TRBJ1-1; 8 bases are a match to TRBD1. Germline assignment: CDR1 MDHEN and CDR2 SYDVKM. V was pared by 1 base and J by 7 bases, with 5 bases of the junction left unmatched. The CDR3 runs to 14 residues. CDR3 in amino acids: CASSLSGGWNEAFF. The CDR3 nucleotides read TGTGCCAGCAGTTTATCAGGGGGCTGGAATGAAGCTTTCTTT.

There are many counts of this clonotype. This chain uses TRBV28 with TRBJ1-1; TRBD1 aligns across 7 bases. The CDR3 consists of 15 residues. The germline V gene encodes CDR1 MDHEN and CDR2 SYDVKM. V lost 1 base and J lost 7; bases outside the gene matches: 9. This CDR3 reads CASSLSPGQELEAFF. Here the CDR3 DNA reads TGTGCCAGCAGTTTATCCCCCGGACAGGAACTTGAAGCTTTCTTT.

This clonotype was observed at least ten times. This sequence joins TRBV30 and TRBJ1-2; D call uncertain. The CDR3 length is 17 residues. Germline V CDR1 and CDR2: GTSNPN, SVGIG (reference sequence). V shed 1 base and J shed 0 bases, with 18 bases lying between them. The CDR3 protein is CAWSARERSRSNYGYTF. The CDR3 DNA reads as TGTGCCTGGAGTGCCCGAGAGAGGTCGCGCTCTAACTATGGCTACACCTTC. The whole variable domain, remainder taken from reference TRBV30 and TRBJ1-2, is SQTIHQWPATLVQPVGSPLSLECTVEGTSNPNLYWYRQAAGRGLQLLFYSVGIGQISSEVPQNLSASRPQDRQFILSSKKLLLSDSGFYLCAWSARERSRSNYGYTFGSGTRLTVV.

A remark on this clonotype: Relative to the germline gene, one junction end is altered; a read error may explain this. CDR3 sequence reads: CSARGRRSVF. CDR3 in DNA: TGCAGTGCTAGAGGCCGAAGGAGTGTCTTC. The chain couples TRBV20-1 to TRBJ2-7, with D unclear. CDR1 and CDR2 from the germline V gene are DFQATT and SNEGSKA (reference sequence). This CDR3 has 10 residues.

This sequence joins TRBV7-9 and TRBJ2-2; 9 bases match TRBD1. With V trimmed by 5 bases and J by 1 base, 14 bases remained unmatched. CDR1 and CDR2 from the germline V gene are SEHNR and FQNEAQ (reference sequence). The CDR3 extends over 19 amino acids. CDR3 amino acids: CASSNRDRASNLNTGELFF. The DNA of the CDR3 is TGTGCCAGCAGCAACCGGGACAGGGCATCAAACTTGAACACCGGGGAGCTGTTTTTT.

The chain joins TRBV14 to TRBJ1-6; D is unclear. The CDR3 is 14 amino acids. The V gene lost 4 bases and the J gene lost 5 bases, with 9 bases spanning the gap. Germline V gene lookup returns CDR1 SGHDN and CDR2 FVKESK. The CDR3, as DNA: TGTGCCAGCAGCCTCTCTAGAAATAATTCACCCCTCCACTTT. Translation: CASSLSRNNSPLHF.

In its sample, this clonotype was seen a few times. The J gene is TRBJ2-5, the V gene TRBV5-4; 8 nucleotides align to TRBD2. This CDR3 region has 14 residues. V gave up 4 bases and J gave up 5 bases; unmatched junction bases: 7. The germline gives CDR1 SGHNT, CDR2 YYREEE (reference sequence). Here the CDR3 DNA reads TGTGCCAGCAGCCCGGGAGGGACTTGGGAGACCCAGTACTTC. Its protein product is CASSPGGTWETQYF.

This clonotype was recorded at least ten times. The CDR3 DNA is TGTGCCAGCAGTAACCCGGGACAGAAGACCGAGCAGTTCTTC. This codes for CASSNPGQKTEQFF. This chain uses TRBV2 with TRBJ2-1, with TRBD1 matching 7 bases. CDR3 length: 14 amino acids. The trim removed 5 bases at V and 10 bases at J, leaving 11 bases unmatched. Per the germline V gene, CDR1 is SNHLY and CDR2 is FYNNEI.

Ten or more counts support this clonotype. This rearrangement joins TRBV3-1 to TRBJ1-1, with TRBD1 matching 10 bases. The CDR3 spans 14 residues. Germline-derived CDR1 and CDR2 are LGHDT and YNNKEL (reference sequence). Trimming at V came to 6 bases and at J to 1 base, leaving 2 bases not matched to a gene. CDR3 coding DNA: TGTGCCAGCAGGGGGACAGGGGCGAACACTGAAGCTTTCTTT. Translation gives CASRGTGANTEAFF.

This clonotype was counted between two and nine times. The gene calls are TRBV19 and TRBJ2-7; 8 nucleotides agree with TRBD1. This CDR3 is built from 13 residues. The germline CDR1 and CDR2 sequences are LNHDA and SQIVND (reference sequence). After removal of 4 bases from V and 7 bases from J, the junction contained 6 bases not matched to a gene. CDR3 residues: CASSKTGAGEQYF. The CDR3 nucleotides are TGTGCCAGTAGTAAGACAGGGGCGGGGGAGCAGTACTTC.

The table lists this clonotype with many counts. V and J are TRBV24-1 and TRBJ2-2; D is unclear. The V end was cut by 1 base, the J end by 5 bases, with 16 bases between. Germline CDR1 KGHDR, CDR2 SFDVKD. The CDR3 has 17 amino acids. The CDR3 DNA follows: TGTGCCACCAGTGATTTTGGTAGGGTAGGTTCGACCGGGGAGCTGTTTTTT. Its protein is CATSDFGRVGSTGELFF.

This clonotype has at least ten counts. The chain recombines TRBV9 with TRBJ1-4; 7 bases map to TRBD1. The CDR3 is 16 amino acids. V lost 0 bases to trimming and J lost 8 bases; unmatched junction nucleotides: 10. From germline, CDR1 is SGDLS and CDR2 YYNGEE. CDR3 nucleotide sequence: TGTGCCAGCAGCGTAGCGATCGACAGGGTGGGGGAAAAACTGTTTTTT. Its translation: CASSVAIDRVGEKLFF.

This clonotype was found a few times. The rearrangement uses TRBV5-1 and TRBJ1-6; tentative D call: TRBD1 (5 bases). V shed 0 bases and J shed 4 bases, with 8 bases lying between them. The germline CDR1 and CDR2 sequences are SGHRS and YFSETQ. This CDR3 contains 15 residues. The CDR3 nucleotides read TGCGCCAGCAGCTTGGACAGGAATTATAATTCACCCCTCCACTTT. Protein product: CASSLDRNYNSPLHF.

This chain links TRBV19 with TRBJ2-3; weak D call: TRBD1 (5 bases). The CDR3 extends over 17 amino acids. Trimming took 3 bases from V and 10 from J, leaving 26 bases between them. Germline assignment: CDR1 LNHDA and CDR2 SQIVND (reference sequence). CDR3 coding DNA: TGTGCCAGTAGTATTCTGGGGCCTGCGTCCGGCGACCATGCGCAGTATTTT. Residues: CASSILGPASGDHAQYF. The entire variable domain, with the rest obtained from reference TRBV19 and TRBJ2-3, is as follows: DGGITQSPKYLFRKEGQNVTLSCEQNLNHDAMYWYRQDPGQGLRLIYYSQIVNDFQKGDIAEGYSVSREKKESFPLTVTSAQKNPTAFYLCASSILGPASGDHAQYFGPGTRLTVL.

This clonotype has ten or more counts. The chain joins TRBV20-1 to TRBJ2-1; TRBD2 agrees at 10 bases. V shed 3 bases and J 3 bases; nucleotides not matched to a gene: 8. Germline V lookup: CDR1 DFQATT, CDR2 SNEGSKA (reference sequence). This CDR3 is built from 16 residues. The CDR3 loop reads CSASNFLAGVYNEQFF. The CDR3 DNA is TGCAGTGCTAGTAATTTTCTAGCGGGGGTCTACAATGAGCAGTTCTTC.

For this clonotype: A single base separates this from a much larger clone, so it may be a read error. The chain uses TRBV7-9 and TRBJ1-4; D not certain. The CDR3 covers 13 residues. In germline, CDR1 is SEHNR, CDR2 FQNEAQ (reference sequence). The CDR3 reads CASSLGRYEELFF. For the CDR3, the DNA is TGTGCCAGCAGCTTAGGACGATATGAAGAACTGTTTTTT.

This clonotype occurred many times. CDR3 bases: TGTGCCTGGAGTGCGGGATTTGCCGCAAATGAAAAACTGTTTTTT. It codes for CAWSAGFAANEKLFF. This sequence joins TRBV30 and TRBJ1-4; D is undetermined. Deletions cut 1 base from V and 5 bases from J, with 14 bases between. The CDR3 is 15 amino acids. Germline assignment: CDR1 GTSNPN and CDR2 SVGIG (reference sequence). The whole variable domain, remainder taken from reference TRBV30 and TRBJ1-4, is SQTIHQWPATLVQPVGSPLSLECTVEGTSNPNLYWYRQAAGRGLQLLFYSVGIGQISSEVPQNLSASRPQDRQFILSSKKLLLSDSGFYLCAWSAGFAANEKLFFGSGTQLSVL.

Only a few counts were recorded for this clonotype. The chain combines TRBV20-1 with TRBJ1-5, with a possible D match to TRBD1 (6 bases). Germline V gene lookup returns CDR1 DFQATT and CDR2 SNEGSKA (reference sequence). V gave up 7 bases and J gave up 1 base, with 8 bases separating them. The CDR3 sequence is 12 residues long. The CDR3 DNA sequence: TGCAGTGGACAGGAGAGCAATCAGCCCCAGCATTTT. This sequence encodes CSGQESNQPQHF.

This clonotype was counted at least ten times. This rearrangement joins TRBV6-2 or TRBV6-3 to TRBJ2-7; 12 nucleotides line up with TRBD2. Germline assignment: CDR1 MNHEY and CDR2 SVGEGT. The CDR3 loop spans 17 amino acids. Losses at the gene ends were 4 bases for V and 0 bases for J; bases not matched to a gene: 7. The CDR3: CASSSYGLAGSSYEQYF. CDR3 DNA sequence: TGTGCCAGCAGTTCCTACGGACTAGCGGGAAGCTCCTACGAGCAGTACTTC.

This clonotype has at least ten counts. The genes are TRBV11-3 and TRBJ1-1, with D possibly TRBD1 on 5 matching bases. Germline lookup yields CDR1 SGHNT and CDR2 YENEEA. The CDR3 consists of 15 residues. V shed 5 bases and J shed 1 base, with 14 bases lying between them. The CDR3 sequence: CASSIRTPRNTEAFF. DNA of the CDR3: TGTGCCAGCAGCATCAGGACACCTCGGAACACTGAAGCTTTCTTT.

The gene calls are TRBV27 and TRBJ1-4; TRBD1 might be the D (6 bases). CDR3 length equals 13 residues. Germline CDR1 and CDR2: MNHEY and SMNVEV (reference sequence). V was shortened by 5 bases and J by 8 bases, with 12 bases between the two germline ends. The CDR3 loop reads CASSGRGYEKLFF. For the CDR3, the DNA is TGTGCCAGCAGTGGCAGGGGCTACGAAAAACTGTTTTTT.

This clonotype was observed a handful of times. This chain uses TRBV6-1 with TRBJ2-7, with 8 bases identical to TRBD1. Looked up from germline, CDR1 is MNHNS and CDR2 is SASEGT. This CDR3 is built from 12 residues. The chain's CDR3 is CGAGTGRDEQYF. As DNA, the CDR3 is TGTGGGGCCGGGACAGGACGTGACGAGCAGTACTTC.